The 21 T cell receptor beta chains below come from one sample, sequenced in a study of blood T cell repertoires in COVID-19. The assay was immunoSEQ multiplex PCR, and TCRdb's table has in-frame clones only and misses some. The profile shows roughly 140,000 clones, roughly 76% of them singletons. The sample was peripheral blood. The receptor set was obtained from a human donor with acute or convalescent COVID-19. The donor label of this sample is uncertain.

This clone has only a few counts. V gene TRBV7-2 combines with J gene TRBJ2-5; D uncertain. Germline lookup yields CDR1 SGHTA and CDR2 FQGNSA. Between the trimmed V and J ends, which lost 10 bases and 7 bases, there was a span of 7 bases. The CDR3 is 9 residues long. CDR3 residues: CATPGTQYF. In nucleotides, the CDR3 is TGTGCCACCCCCGGGACCCAGTACTTC.

The chain is built from TRBV18 and TRBJ2-7; D is possibly TRBD1 (6 bases). In germline, CDR1 is KGHSH, CDR2 LQKENI. Trimming cost V 3 bases and J 6 bases, with 12 bases left between them. The CDR3 length is 13 residues. Here the CDR3 DNA reads TGTGCCAGCTCACCCGCAGGGGACCGCGAGCAGTACTTC. Translated: CASSPAGDREQYF.

This rearrangement joins TRBV5-1 to TRBJ1-1, with 9 bases that match TRBD1. Per germline, CDR1 SGHRS and CDR2 YFSETQ. The CDR3 is 17 amino acids. V lost 4 bases, J lost 0 bases, and 10 bases stayed unmatched. CDR3: CASSPTPGQGLNTEAFF. CDR3 nucleotides: TGCGCCAGCAGCCCTACTCCGGGACAGGGATTGAACACTGAAGCTTTCTTT.

The chain links TRBV5-4 to TRBJ1-5; D possibly corresponds to TRBD1 (5 bases). Trimming removed 5 bases from V and 4 bases from J, with 16 bases in between. The CDR3 sequence is 15 residues long. CDR1 and CDR2 from the germline V gene are SGHNT and YYREEE (reference sequence). The CDR3 is CASSRTPGGNQPQHF. The DNA of the CDR3 is TGTGCCAGCAGTCGGACGCCCGGGGGAAATCAGCCCCAGCATTTT.

As concerns this clone: This may be a read error: a much more frequent sequence differs by one nucleotide. The rearrangement joins TRBV7-6 to TRBJ2-7, with TRBD2 as a possible D gene (6 bases). The germline gives CDR1 SGHVS, CDR2 FNYEAQ. The length of the CDR3 is 15 residues. CDR3 amino acids: CASSSAGGGTYKQYF. Here the CDR3 DNA reads TGTGCCAGCAGCTCCGCCGGGGGTGGCACCTACAAGCAGTACTTC.

With respect to this clone: One junction end does not reproduce the germline sequence, and a read error may be involved. CDR3 in amino acids: CASSLKAAF. The CDR3 region has the DNA TGTGCCAGCAGTCTTAAAGCCGCCTTC. The V call is TRBV12-3 or TRBV12-4, the J call TRBJ1-2; D not certain. The CDR3 runs 9 residues.

A remark on this clone: The same CDR3 is also encoded by other DNA sequences in this sample. V and J are TRBV5-1 and TRBJ1-1; TRBD1 matches 12 bases. The trim removed 2 bases at V and 6 bases at J, leaving 5 bases unmatched. The germline V gene encodes CDR1 SGHRS and CDR2 YFSETQ. This CDR3 comprises 15 residues. The CDR3 reads CASSLKGQGASEAFF. In nucleotides, the CDR3 is TGCGCCAGCAGCTTAAAGGGACAGGGGGCCTCTGAAGCTTTCTTT.

The V gene is TRBV5-4, the J gene TRBJ2-3; TRBD2 aligns across 8 bases. CDR3 length: 14 residues. Germline-derived CDR1 and CDR2 are SGHNT and YYREEE (reference sequence). The V and J ends lost 3 bases and 5 bases, in that order; junction bases with no gene match: 5. The CDR3, as DNA: TGTGCCAGCAGCTCGGGAGGGGGGGTAGATACGCAGTATTTT. Translated, it gives CASSSGGGVDTQYF.

The chain recombines TRBV20-1 with TRBJ1-1, with 7 bases matching TRBD1. This CDR3 is 11 amino acids long. Per germline, CDR1 DFQATT and CDR2 SNEGSKA (reference sequence). V was clipped by 3 bases and J by 8 bases; unmatched bases: 3. The CDR3 DNA reads as TGCAGTGCTAGGGGACAGCGCGAAGCTTTCTTT. Amino acids: CSARGQREAFF.

The CDR3 DNA sequence: TGTGCCACCAGTGTCTCGGGTGGGACCGGGGAGCTGTTTTTT. Translation: CATSVSGGTGELFF. The V gene is TRBV24-1, the J gene TRBJ2-2; D gene uncertain. Between the trimmed V and J ends, which lost 5 bases and 5 bases, there was a span of 11 bases. There are 14 residues in the CDR3. Germline CDR1 and CDR2: KGHDR and SFDVKD.

The chain uses TRBV5-5 and TRBJ1-2; possibly TRBD1 for D (5 bases). The germline V gene encodes CDR1 SGHKS and CDR2 YYEKEE (reference sequence). This CDR3 spans 12 amino acids. V dropped 6 bases and J dropped 4 bases, with 10 bases sitting between them. Here the CDR3 reads CASTTGAYGYTF. In DNA, the CDR3 is TGTGCCAGCACAACTGGGGCCTATGGCTACACCTTC.

The chain carries TRBV3-1 (or the pseudogene TRBV3-2) and TRBJ1-6, with TRBD1 identical over 7 bases. V lost 1 base and J lost 7; bases outside the gene matches: 4. Germline values: CDR1 LGHDT, CDR2 YNNKEL (reference sequence). The CDR3 extends over 15 amino acids. CDR3 coding DNA: TGTGCCAGCAGCCAAGGACAGGGATGGAATTCACCCCTCCACTTT. Translating gives CASSQGQGWNSPLHF.

The chain carries TRBV19 and TRBJ2-1; 7 bases are shared with TRBD1. The V gene end was trimmed by 3 bases and the J gene end by 2 bases; junction bases not matched to a gene: 4. Germline CDR1 is LNHDA and CDR2 is SQIVND (reference sequence). The CDR3 covers 15 residues. The CDR3 coding sequence is TGTGCCAGTAGTATTCGACAGGGTCCCTACAATGAGCAGTTCTTC. Protein product: CASSIRQGPYNEQFF.

V and J are TRBV6-5 and TRBJ2-7; unclear D gene. The germline gives CDR1 MNHEY, CDR2 SVGAGI. The ends were cut back, 5 bases at V and 7 bases at J, with 9 bases in the middle. The CDR3 runs 11 residues. This CDR3 reads CASSQQLEQYV. For the CDR3, the DNA is TGTGCCAGCAGTCAACAGTTGGAGCAGTACGTC.

The chain has TRBV10-3 and TRBJ2-1; D remains unclear. The V and J ends lost 0 bases and 1 base respectively, with 7 bases between them. Germline V gives CDR1 ENHRY, CDR2 SYGVKD. CDR3 length: 15 residues. The CDR3 DNA sequence: TGTGCCATCAGTGAGTCGGGCTTTTCCTACAATGAGCAGTTCTTC. It translates to CAISESGFSYNEQFF.

The rearrangement uses TRBV5-6 and TRBJ2-1; possible D gene TRBD1, 6 bases. V lost 4 bases and J lost 6, with 14 bases in between. The CDR3 runs 14 residues. Germline V gene lookup returns CDR1 SGHDT and CDR2 YYEEEE. CDR3 sequence reads: CASSLPKGVNEQFF. The CDR3 DNA is TGTGCCAGCAGCCTTCCCAAGGGGGTCAATGAGCAGTTCTTC.

The rearrangement links TRBV29-1 to TRBJ1-1, with 7 bases fitting TRBD1. CDR3 length: 12 amino acids. With V trimmed by 7 bases and J by 1 base, 3 bases remained unmatched. The germline V gene encodes CDR1 SQVTM and CDR2 ANQGSEA. CDR3 loop: CSGDSSNTEAFF. The CDR3 DNA sequence: TGCAGCGGGGACAGTTCGAACACTGAAGCTTTCTTT. Full variable domain (missing parts from reference TRBV29-1 and TRBJ1-1): SAVISQKPSRDICQRGTSLTIQCQVDSQVTMMFWYRQQPGQSLTLIATANQGSEATYESGFVIDKFPISRPNLTFSTLTVSNMSPEDSSIYLCSGDSSNTEAFFGQGTRLTVV.

This clone is a singleton in its sample. This sequence joins TRBV9 and TRBJ2-3; TRBD2 matches 12 bases. CDR1 is SGDLS, CDR2 YYNGEE, per germline. The CDR3 is 16 amino acids. The V and J ends lost 2 bases and 0 bases, in that order; junction bases with no gene match: 1. The CDR3 DNA is TGTGCCAGCAGCGTGGGGACTAGCGGGAGCACAGATACGCAGTATTTT. It specifies CASSVGTSGSTDTQYF. Drawing the rest from reference TRBV9 and TRBJ2-3, the complete variable domain is DSGVTQTPKHLITATGQRVTLRCSPRSGDLSVYWYQQSLDQGLQFLIQYYNGEERAKGNILERFSAQQFPDLHSELNLSSLELGDSALYFCASSVGTSGSTDTQYFGPGTRLTVL.

V is TRBV27 and J is TRBJ1-5; D may be TRBD1 (5 bases). This CDR3 spans 14 amino acids. The germline V and J ends were trimmed by 0 bases and 6 bases, with 9 bases remaining between them. CDR1 and CDR2 from the germline V gene are MNHEY and SMNVEV (reference sequence). CDR3: CASSLSKGLQPQHF. The CDR3 nucleotides read TGTGCCAGCAGTTTATCGAAGGGGCTTCAGCCCCAGCATTTT.

This clone was detected once. This chain links TRBV5-4 with TRBJ2-2; 10 bases line up with TRBD2. The CDR3 runs to 17 residues. Looked up from germline, CDR1 is SGHNT and CDR2 is YYREEE (reference sequence). Trimming cost V 2 bases and J 9 bases; bases outside gene matches: 13. CDR3 DNA: TGTGCCAGCAGCTTAGGGGCTAGCGGGGGCCCCCCACGGGAGCTGTTTTTT. This gives the protein CASSLGASGGPPRELFF.

This clone was observed a single time. This chain joins TRBV7-2 and TRBJ1-5, with D perhaps TRBD1 (5 bases). The germline V and J ends were trimmed by 4 bases and 0 bases, with 13 bases remaining between them. Germline CDR1 reads SGHTA; CDR2 reads FQGNSA. This CDR3 has 16 residues. DNA of the CDR3: TGTGCCAGCAGCTCGATTGGAGGGGCTAGCAATCAGCCCCAGCATTTT. It translates to CASSSIGGASNQPQHF.